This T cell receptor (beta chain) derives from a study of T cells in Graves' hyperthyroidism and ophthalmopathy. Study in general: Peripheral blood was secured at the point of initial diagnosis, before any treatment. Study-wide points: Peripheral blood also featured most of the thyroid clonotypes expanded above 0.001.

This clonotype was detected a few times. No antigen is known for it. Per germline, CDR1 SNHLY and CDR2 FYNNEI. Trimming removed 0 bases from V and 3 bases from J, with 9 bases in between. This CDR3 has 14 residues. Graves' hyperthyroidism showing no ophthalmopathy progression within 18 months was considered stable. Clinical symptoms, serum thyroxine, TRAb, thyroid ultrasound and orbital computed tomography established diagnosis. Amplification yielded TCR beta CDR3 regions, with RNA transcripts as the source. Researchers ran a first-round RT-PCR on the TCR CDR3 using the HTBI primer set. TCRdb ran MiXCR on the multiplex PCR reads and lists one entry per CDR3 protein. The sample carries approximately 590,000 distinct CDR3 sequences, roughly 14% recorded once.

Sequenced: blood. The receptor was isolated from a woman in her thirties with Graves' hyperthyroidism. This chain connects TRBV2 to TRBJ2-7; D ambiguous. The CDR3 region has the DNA TGTGCCAGCAGTGAAGCACCCGGATTCTACGAGCAGTACTTC. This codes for CASSEAPGFYEQYF.